The sequence of this TCR beta chain was determined in a study of OX40 agonist ivuxolimab in advanced cancers. As regards this clone: Its cognate antigen is unknown.

TCRdb's copy holds only in-frame clones and misses some; the assay was immunoSEQ multiplex PCR. The table records roughly 74,000 clones, about nine tenths of them present only once. The V gene's germline CDR1 is SGHRS and CDR2 YFSETQ. The CDR3 extends over 13 amino acids. The V gene lost 0 bases and the J gene lost 3 bases, with 4 bases spanning the gap. Whole-study results and caveats: Expanded peripheral T cells had an undetermined antigen specificity. Clones of CD4+ and CD8+ blood T cells grew by week 6 at doses of 0.1 to 3.0 mg/kg.

The sequence was collected from an adult with an advanced solid tumor such as melanoma, head and neck, liver or kidney cancer. The material sequenced was CD4+ or CD8+ T cells sorted from blood, taken in a trial of the OX40 agonist ivuxolimab. The chain uses TRBV5-1 and TRBJ1-5; D not certain. CDR3 sequence (DNA): TGCGCCAGCAGCTTGGGAAACAATCAGCCCCAGCATTTT. Translation: CASSLGNNQPQHF.